This is a list of T cell receptor beta chains from one sample in a study of blood T cell repertoires in COVID-19. Libraries were prepared by immunoSEQ multiplex PCR; TCRdb keeps only in-frame clonotypes and omits some of them. This sample has around 300,000 clones; 85% to 90% occur once, and the top ten carry approximately 4%. The sample consisted of PBMCs or T cells enriched from blood (not recorded which). The receptors here all came from a woman between 18 and 29 years old with acute COVID-19. The CDR3 runs from the conserved cysteine through the conserved F or W. Fields, in order: J gene, V gene, clone size, D gene, CDR3 DNA, CDR3 protein. D genes are given only for firm matches. Clone size is not always given. Where it is, it says once, few, many or a class for expanded clones.

J: TRBJ1-2; V: TRBV21-1; size: -; D: -; DNA: TGTGCCAGCAACAGCCAGGGCCTAACCTATGGCTACACCTTC; CDR3: CASNSQGLTYGYTF
J: TRBJ2-2; V: TRBV15; size: -; D: TRBD2; DNA: TGTGCCACCAGGGAGACGGGACTAGCGAGCACCGGGGAGCTGTTTTTT; CDR3: CATRETGLASTGELFF
J: TRBJ2-7; V: TRBV29-1; size: -; D: TRBD2; DNA: TGCAGCGTGGAGACCGGGACTAGCGGGAACTACGAGCAGTACTTC; CDR3: CSVETGTSGNYEQYF
J: TRBJ2-3; V: TRBV27; size: -; D: -; DNA: TGTGCCAGCAGTCCTAAGAGCGGCCGCACAGATACGCAGTATTTT; CDR3: CASSPKSGRTDTQYF
J: TRBJ2-2; V: TRBV11-2; size: once; D: TRBD2; DNA: TGTGCCAGCAGCTTAATACTAGCGGGAAGGTGGCATACCGGGGAGCTGTTTTTT; CDR3: CASSLILAGRWHTGELFF
J: TRBJ2-3; V: TRBV7-9; size: -; D: TRBD2; DNA: TGTGCCAGCAGCCTGGGACTAGCGGGCACAGATACGCAGTATTTT; CDR3: CASSLGLAGTDTQYF
J: TRBJ1-1; V: TRBV7-9; size: once; D: TRBD1; DNA: TGTGCCAGCAGCTTAGTTCGGACAGGGGGAAAGGAGACTGAAGCTTTCTTT; CDR3: CASSLVRTGGKETEAFF
J: TRBJ2-7; V: TRBV5-1; size: -; D: -; DNA: TGCGCCAGCAGCTTGGCCCGGGCGGGGACCTACGAGCAGTACTTC; CDR3: CASSLARAGTYEQYF
J: TRBJ2-7; V: TRBV6-5; size: -; D: TRBD1; DNA: TGTGCCAGCAGTTACTCTAGACAGGGGACCTACGAGCAGTACTTC; CDR3: CASSYSRQGTYEQYF
J: TRBJ1-5; V: TRBV28; size: -; D: -; DNA: TGTGCCAGCAGTTTATACTCCACGGTGGGGGGGCCCCAGCATTTT; CDR3: CASSLYSTVGGPQHF
J: TRBJ2-1; V: TRBV11-2; size: -; D: TRBD2; DNA: TGTGCCAGCAGCTCCCTAACTAGCGGTTACAATGAGCAGTTCTTC; CDR3: CASSSLTSGYNEQFF
J: TRBJ2-1; V: TRBV7-8; size: -; D: TRBD2; DNA: TGTGCCAGCAGCTTACTAGCGGCTAATGAGCAGTTCTTC; CDR3: CASSLLAANEQFF
J: TRBJ2-3; V: TRBV12-3/TRBV12-4; size: -; D: TRBD2; DNA: TGTGCCAGCAGCCTACGACTAGCGGAGCAGTATTTT; CDR3: CASSLRLAEQYF
J: TRBJ1-1; V: TRBV28; size: -; D: -; DNA: TGTGCCAGCAGTTTTTCAGGACGGACTAGTTACGAAGCTTTCTTT; CDR3: CASSFSGRTSYEAFF